One sample yielded the 32 T cell receptor beta chains listed below, sequenced in a study of OX40 agonist ivuxolimab in advanced cancers. Clones were read by immunoSEQ multiplex PCR, and TCRdb kept only the in-frame ones, dropping some. The sample lists about 36,000 clones; about 87% were seen once. The sample here was CD4+ or CD8+ T cells sorted from blood, taken in a trial of the OX40 agonist ivuxolimab. The receptors were gathered from an adult with an advanced solid tumor such as melanoma, head and neck, liver or kidney cancer.

The chain has TRBV11-3 and TRBJ2-7; TRBD1 might be the D (6 bases). The germline gives CDR1 SGHNT, CDR2 YENEEA. Trimming took off 5 bases at V and 3 bases at J, with 8 bases between the two ends. The CDR3 is 12 amino acids. DNA of the CDR3: TGTGCCAGCAGCCGGGACAACTACGAGCAGTACTTC. It translates to CASSRDNYEQYF.

The CDR3 is CASSFGTNTDTQYF. DNA for the CDR3: TGCGCCAGCAGCTTCGGGACAAACACAGATACGCAGTATTTT. The V and J genes are TRBV5-1 and TRBJ2-3, with a tentative D call TRBD1 (6 bases). This CDR3 comprises 14 residues. The V end lost 2 bases, the J end lost 2 bases, and 9 bases lay between the germline ends. Germline V gene data show CDR1 as SGHRS and CDR2 as YFSETQ.

The gene calls are TRBV11-2 and TRBJ1-2, with D possibly being TRBD1 (5 bases). Trimming pared 5 bases from V and 13 bases from J, leaving 20 bases between. Germline CDR1 is SGHAT and CDR2 is FQNNGV. This CDR3 region has 13 residues. This CDR3 is CASSRGQGSSGTF. The CDR3 nucleotides are TGTGCCAGCAGCAGGGGTCAAGGATCTAGCGGCACCTTC. The variable domain in full, completed from reference TRBV11-2 and TRBJ1-2, reads EAGVAQSPRYKIIEKRQSVAFWCNPISGHATLYWYQQILGQGPKLLIQFQNNGVVDDSQLPKDRFSAERLKGVDSTLKIQPAKLEDSAVYLCASSRGQGSSGTFGSGTRLTVV.

A single count supports this clone. The chain has TRBV4-1 and TRBJ2-5; D not resolved. The CDR3 has 14 residues. Germline V gene lookup returns CDR1 MGHRA and CDR2 YSYEKL. The V gene lost 1 base and the J gene lost 5 bases, with 11 bases spanning the gap. The CDR3 nucleotides are TGCGCCAGCAGCCAAGCGCCGGGTGGGGAGACCCAGTACTTC. This sequence encodes CASSQAPGGETQYF.

V is TRBV2 and J is TRBJ2-7; tentatively, D is TRBD1 or TRBD2 (6 bases each). The germline V and J ends were trimmed by 3 bases and 5 bases, with 14 bases remaining between them. This CDR3 is 14 amino acids long. Looked up from germline, CDR1 is SNHLY and CDR2 is FYNNEI. The CDR3 DNA sequence: TGTGCCAGCAGTGATTGGGGGGCATCGGACGAGCAGTACTTC. This sequence encodes CASSDWGASDEQYF.

The chain has TRBV5-4 and TRBJ1-4, with a tentative D call TRBD1 (5 bases). The CDR3 extends over 14 amino acids. V was trimmed by 1 base and J by 5 bases, leaving 9 bases between them. Germline V CDR1 and CDR2: SGHNT, YYREEE (reference sequence). CDR3 nucleotide sequence: TGTGCCAGCAGCTTGCGTCAGGGAAATGAAAAACTGTTTTTT. Translated, it gives CASSLRQGNEKLFF.

The chain joins TRBV12-5 to TRBJ2-5; 8 bases align to TRBD2. V lost 6 bases to trimming and J lost 5 bases; unmatched junction nucleotides: 8. Per the germline V gene, CDR1 is LGHNT and CDR2 is FRNRAP. The CDR3 loop spans 14 amino acids. The CDR3 loop is CASGSGGPGETQYF. For the CDR3, the DNA is TGTGCTAGTGGCTCGGGGGGGCCGGGTGAGACCCAGTACTTC.

CDR3: CASSFRPYDTEAFF. For the CDR3, the DNA is TGTGCCAGCAGCTTTCGACCCTATGACACTGAAGCTTTCTTT. The chain recombines TRBV5-4 with TRBJ1-1; D uncertain. Germline CDR1 reads SGHNT; CDR2 reads YYREEE (reference sequence). The V end lost 2 bases, the J end lost 3 bases, and 11 bases lay between the germline ends. The CDR3 sequence is 14 residues long.

The chain recombines TRBV2 with TRBJ2-3, with TRBD1 matching over 7 bases. J was trimmed by 2 bases and V by 3 bases; bases with no gene match: 14. The germline V gene encodes CDR1 SNHLY and CDR2 FYNNEI. The CDR3 is made up of 18 amino acids. In DNA form, the CDR3 reads TGTGCCAGCAGTGACCCGGGGACAGTCAGCCTAAACACAGATACGCAGTATTTT. It codes for CASSDPGTVSLNTDTQYF.

J is TRBJ1-5 and V is TRBV28; the D gene is possibly TRBD1 (5 bases). Germline values: CDR1 MDHEN, CDR2 SYDVKM. The CDR3 covers 15 residues. V lost 5 bases to trimming and J lost 5 bases, with 16 bases between them. The CDR3 bases are TGTGCCAGCAGTCCGGGGAAAGGGGATCATCAGCCCCAGCATTTT. As protein: CASSPGKGDHQPQHF. Filled out from reference TRBV28 and TRBJ1-5, the complete variable domain reads DVKVTQSSRYLVKRTGEKVFLECVQDMDHENMFWYRQDPGLGLRLIYFSYDVKMKEKGDIPEGYSVSREKKERFSLILESASTNQTSMYLCASSPGKGDHQPQHFGDGTRLSIL.

V and J are TRBV9 and TRBJ1-1; D unresolved. There are 15 residues in the CDR3. In germline, CDR1 is SGDLS, CDR2 YYNGEE. With 4 bases removed from V and 5 bases from J, the gap between germline ends came to 18 bases. CDR3 amino acids: CASSFRLGKETEAFF. The CDR3, as DNA: TGTGCCAGCAGCTTCCGGTTGGGGAAGGAAACTGAAGCTTTCTTT.

This chain joins TRBV19 and TRBJ2-7, with 11 bases that match TRBD2. CDR3 length: 15 amino acids. In germline, CDR1 is LNHDA, CDR2 SQIVND (reference sequence). The trim removed 2 bases at V and 6 bases at J, leaving 6 bases unmatched. In DNA, the CDR3 is TGTGCCAGTAGTATAAGGGGGCTAGCGGGAGGCGAGCAGTACTTC. Translating it yields CASSIRGLAGGEQYF.

The chain recombines TRBV20-1 with TRBJ2-3; D is ambiguous. Trimming removed 3 bases at V and 4 bases at J, with 5 bases between. Germline CDR1 reads DFQATT; CDR2 reads SNEGSKA (reference sequence). This CDR3 is 11 amino acids long. The CDR3 protein is CSASKADTQYF. CDR3 sequence (DNA): TGCAGTGCTAGTAAGGCAGATACGCAGTATTTT.

V gene TRBV6-5 combines with J gene TRBJ1-1; the D is unclear. Deletions cut 6 bases from V and 3 bases from J, with 17 bases between. This CDR3 is built from 15 residues. Germline V gene sequence: CDR1 MNHEY, CDR2 SVGAGI. The CDR3 spells CASSHPPPEDTEAFF. The CDR3 bases are TGTGCCAGCAGCCACCCCCCCCCAGAGGACACTGAAGCTTTCTTT.

The gene calls are TRBV14 and TRBJ2-1, with 9 bases fitting TRBD2. J was trimmed by 0 bases and V by 4 bases; bases with no gene match: 10. The CDR3 has 18 amino acids. Germline V gene data show CDR1 as SGHDN and CDR2 as FVKESK. In nucleotides, the CDR3 is TGTGCCAGCAGCCGGACTAGCGCTTTACCAAGCTCCTACAATGAGCAGTTCTTC. Protein product: CASSRTSALPSSYNEQFF.

This chain links TRBV6-5 with TRBJ2-3, with D uncertain. The CDR3 consists of 15 residues. Germline-derived CDR1 and CDR2 are MNHEY and SVGAGI. V was pared by 2 bases and J by 5 bases, with 14 bases between. The CDR3 reads CASSYLSGLGDTQYF. The CDR3, as DNA: TGTGCCAGCAGTTACCTCTCAGGTTTAGGAGATACGCAGTATTTT.

The table lists this clone with a few counts. The rearrangement joins TRBV5-5 to TRBJ2-4; D is perhaps TRBD2 (6 bases). The germline V gene has CDR1 SGHKS and CDR2 YYEKEE (reference sequence). The V end lost 1 base, the J end lost 8 bases, and 10 bases lay between the germline ends. The CDR3 length is 13 residues. The chain's CDR3 is CASSLISGDIQYF. The CDR3 nucleotides read TGTGCCAGCAGCTTGATTTCGGGGGACATTCAGTACTTC.

The V call is TRBV7-9, the J call TRBJ1-5, with a possible D match to TRBD1 (6 bases). V was shortened by 5 bases and J by 4 bases, with 12 bases between the two germline ends. Per the germline V gene, CDR1 is SEHNR and CDR2 is FQNEAQ (reference sequence). This CDR3 is built from 14 residues. CDR3 sequence reads: CASSRGPGNQPQHF. The CDR3 DNA reads TGTGCCAGCAGCCGGGGGCCAGGAAATCAGCCCCAGCATTTT.

Concerning this clone: Different DNA sequences within this sample yield the same CDR3. The V call is TRBV9, the J call TRBJ1-1; a weak D match, TRBD1 (6 bases). Trimming removed 4 bases at V and 0 bases at J, with 13 bases between. The germline V gene encodes CDR1 SGDLS and CDR2 YYNGEE. The CDR3 length is 15 residues. The CDR3 is CASSLGRDMNTEAFF. For the CDR3, the DNA is TGTGCCAGCAGCTTGGGACGGGACATGAACACTGAAGCTTTCTTT.

This clone has only one observation. The chain uses TRBV5-1 and TRBJ2-2; TRBD2 matches 11 bases. The germline V gene encodes CDR1 SGHRS and CDR2 YFSETQ. The V segment lost 5 bases and the J segment 3 bases; nucleotides outside the gene matches: 3. The CDR3 covers 15 residues. The CDR3 spells CASSYSGGDTGELFF. The CDR3 coding sequence is TGCGCCAGCAGTTATAGCGGGGGGGACACCGGGGAGCTGTTTTTT.

The V call is TRBV2, the J call TRBJ1-4; 12 bases are a match to TRBD1. This CDR3 is 16 amino acids long. CDR1 and CDR2 (germline): SNHLY, FYNNEI. With 2 bases clipped from V and 10 bases from J, the junction kept 8 bases outside the gene matches. The CDR3 DNA sequence: TGTGCCAGCAGTGAAAGAGGCGGGACAGGGGGCGGAAAACTGTTTTTT. Protein product: CASSERGGTGGGKLFF.

V usage is TRBV19 and J usage is TRBJ1-6; no reliable D call. CDR3 length equals 13 residues. Germline CDR1 is LNHDA and CDR2 is SQIVND (reference sequence). Trimming took off 3 bases at V and 8 bases at J, with 8 bases between the two ends. CDR3 DNA: TGTGCCAGTAGTATTGACCATTATTCACCCCTCCACTTT. Its protein is CASSIDHYSPLHF.

The genes are TRBV4-1 and TRBJ2-5; 7 bases are a match to TRBD1. V shed 6 bases and J 2 bases; nucleotides not matched to a gene: 6. Germline V lookup: CDR1 MGHRA, CDR2 YSYEKL. CDR3 length equals 14 residues. The CDR3 DNA reads as TGCGCCAGCAGACGGACAGGCCGTCAAGAGACCCAGTACTTC. Translated: CASRRTGRQETQYF.

V gene TRBV6-1 combines with J gene TRBJ2-7, with TRBD1 as a possible D gene (5 bases). V gave up 5 bases and J gave up 1 base, with 12 bases separating them. This CDR3 contains 14 residues. The germline V gene encodes CDR1 MNHNS and CDR2 SASEGT. This chain's CDR3 is CASSPLTVSYEQYF. The CDR3 nucleotides are TGTGCCAGCAGTCCGTTGACAGTTTCCTACGAGCAGTACTTC.

The V and J genes are TRBV5-8 and TRBJ1-2, with 7 positions matching TRBD1. The length of the CDR3 is 12 residues. The J segment lost 7 bases and the V segment lost 4 bases, leaving 4 bases of the junction unmatched. Germline CDR1 SGHTS, CDR2 YDEGEE. Here the CDR3 DNA reads TGTGCCAGCAGCCTGACAGGGATTGGCTACACCTTC. Amino acids: CASSLTGIGYTF. The full variable domain, rest sourced from reference TRBV5-8 and TRBJ1-2, is EAGVTQSPTHLIKTRGQQATLRCSPISGHTSVYWYQQALGLGLQFLLWYDEGEERNRGNFPPRFSGRQFPNYSSELNVNALELEDSALYLCASSLTGIGYTFGSGTRLTVV.

The chain combines TRBV5-1 with TRBJ2-7; maybe TRBD2 (5 bases). In germline, CDR1 is SGHRS, CDR2 YFSETQ. The CDR3 extends over 15 amino acids. V gave up 0 bases and J gave up 3 bases, with 13 bases separating them. CDR3 nucleotides: TGCGCCAGCAGCTTGGCCGGGGTCTATGGCTACGAGCAGTACTTC. Protein product: CASSLAGVYGYEQYF.

In its sample, this clone was seen a few times. The chain combines TRBV7-6 with TRBJ2-1, with D possibly TRBD1 on 6 matching bases. Deletions cut 1 base from V and 6 bases from J, with 19 bases between. Germline V gives CDR1 SGHVS, CDR2 FNYEAQ. The CDR3 runs to 17 residues. The CDR3 loop is CASSLGLGTRRVNEQFF. CDR3 nucleotide sequence: TGTGCCAGCAGCTTAGGCCTGGGGACACGCAGGGTCAATGAGCAGTTCTTC.

The rearrangement joins TRBV18 to TRBJ2-7; 7 positions match TRBD2. The germline gives CDR1 KGHSH, CDR2 LQKENI. The junction had 5 bases not matched to a gene; V was cut back by 3 bases and J by 3 bases. The CDR3 totals 14 residues. CDR3 coding DNA: TGTGCCAGCTCACCTGGACTAGGGGTCTACGAGCAGTACTTC. Encoded protein: CASSPGLGVYEQYF.

Written as DNA, the CDR3 is TGTGCCAGCAGTACCACCCCCATTGGCTCTGGAAACACCATATATTTT. This translates into CASSTTPIGSGNTIYF. This chain connects TRBV28 to TRBJ1-3, with unresolved D. Germline values: CDR1 MDHEN, CDR2 SYDVKM. Trimming took off 5 bases at V and 0 bases at J, with 14 bases between the two ends. The CDR3 runs 16 residues.

The gene calls are TRBV7-2 and TRBJ1-1; D gene unclear. V was shortened by 2 bases and J by 3 bases, with 10 bases between the two germline ends. The CDR3 is made up of 14 amino acids. Germline CDR1 is SGHTA and CDR2 is FQGNSA. The CDR3 sequence is CASSLQLGHTEAFF. CDR3 bases: TGTGCCAGCAGCTTACAGTTAGGGCACACTGAAGCTTTCTTT.

The chain has TRBV2 and TRBJ2-1; 8 bases agree with TRBD1. Germline V gene lookup returns CDR1 SNHLY and CDR2 FYNNEI. V lost 4 bases and J lost 6; bases outside the gene matches: 8. The CDR3 spans 15 residues. The CDR3 protein is CASSVRGRGPNEQFF. CDR3 DNA sequence: TGTGCCAGCAGTGTTAGAGGCAGGGGGCCCAATGAGCAGTTCTTC.

The chain is built from TRBV19 and TRBJ1-2; TRBD1 matches at 9 bases. J gave up 2 bases and V 4 bases, and 5 bases lay outside the gene matches. Germline CDR1 and CDR2: LNHDA and SQIVND (reference sequence). The CDR3 has 15 residues. The CDR3 sequence is CASSSTGTGNYGYTF. The CDR3 region has the DNA TGTGCCAGTAGTAGTACCGGGACAGGGAACTATGGCTACACCTTC.